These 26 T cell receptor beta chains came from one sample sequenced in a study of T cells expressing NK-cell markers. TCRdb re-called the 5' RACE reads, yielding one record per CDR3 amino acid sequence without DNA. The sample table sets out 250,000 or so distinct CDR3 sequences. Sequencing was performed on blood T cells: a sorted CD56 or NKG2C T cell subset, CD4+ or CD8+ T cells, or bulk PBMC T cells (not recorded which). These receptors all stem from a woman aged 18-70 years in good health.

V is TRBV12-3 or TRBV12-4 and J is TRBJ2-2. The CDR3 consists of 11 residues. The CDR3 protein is CASQEAGELFF.

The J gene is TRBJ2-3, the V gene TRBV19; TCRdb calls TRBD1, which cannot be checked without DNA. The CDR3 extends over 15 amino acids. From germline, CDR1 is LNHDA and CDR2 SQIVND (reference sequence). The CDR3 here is CASIPGRATTDTQYF.

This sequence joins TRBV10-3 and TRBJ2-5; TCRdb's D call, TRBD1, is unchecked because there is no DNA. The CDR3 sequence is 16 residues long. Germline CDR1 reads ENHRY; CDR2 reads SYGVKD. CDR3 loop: CAISESPGVLEETQYF.

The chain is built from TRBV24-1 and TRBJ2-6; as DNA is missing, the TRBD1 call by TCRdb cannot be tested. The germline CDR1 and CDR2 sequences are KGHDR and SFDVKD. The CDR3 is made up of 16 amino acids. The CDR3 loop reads CATSSYTGTGANVLTF.

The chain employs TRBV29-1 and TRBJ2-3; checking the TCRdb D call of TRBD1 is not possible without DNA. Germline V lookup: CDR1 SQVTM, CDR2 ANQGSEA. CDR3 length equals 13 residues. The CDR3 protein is CSVRRGRTDTQYF.

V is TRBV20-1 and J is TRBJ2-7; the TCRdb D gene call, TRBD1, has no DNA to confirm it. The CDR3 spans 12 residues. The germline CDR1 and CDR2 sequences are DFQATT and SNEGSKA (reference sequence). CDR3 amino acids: CSGTGGRNEQYF.

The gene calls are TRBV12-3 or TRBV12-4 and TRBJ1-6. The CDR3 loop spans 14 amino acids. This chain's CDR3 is CASSLGAGRSPLHF.

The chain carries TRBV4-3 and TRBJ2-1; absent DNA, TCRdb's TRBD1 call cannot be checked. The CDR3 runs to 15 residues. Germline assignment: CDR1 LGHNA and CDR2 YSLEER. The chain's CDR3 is CASSQRTGGKNEQFF.

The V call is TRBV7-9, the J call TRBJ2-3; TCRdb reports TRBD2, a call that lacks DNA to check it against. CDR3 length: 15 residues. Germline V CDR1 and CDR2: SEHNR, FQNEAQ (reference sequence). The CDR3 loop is CASSATSRTTDTQYF.

This CDR3 is CASSLGEFYEQYF. The rearrangement links TRBV7-9 to TRBJ2-7. The CDR3 has 13 residues. Germline values: CDR1 SEHNR, CDR2 FQNEAQ (reference sequence).

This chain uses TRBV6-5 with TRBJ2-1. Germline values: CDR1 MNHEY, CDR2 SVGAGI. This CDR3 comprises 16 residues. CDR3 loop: CASSYSAGVLDNEQFF.

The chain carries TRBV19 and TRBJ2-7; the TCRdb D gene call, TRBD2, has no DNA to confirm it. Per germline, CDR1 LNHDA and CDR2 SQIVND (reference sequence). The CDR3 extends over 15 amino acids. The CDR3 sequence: CASRRSGTSSYEQYF.

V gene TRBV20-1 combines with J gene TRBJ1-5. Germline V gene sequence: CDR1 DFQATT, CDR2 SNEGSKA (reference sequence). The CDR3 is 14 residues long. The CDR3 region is CSASSGEAYQPQHF.

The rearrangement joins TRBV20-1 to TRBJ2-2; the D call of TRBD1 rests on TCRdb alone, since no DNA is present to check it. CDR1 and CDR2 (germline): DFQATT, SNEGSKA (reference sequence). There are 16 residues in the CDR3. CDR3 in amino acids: CSAAPGRRTYTGELFF.

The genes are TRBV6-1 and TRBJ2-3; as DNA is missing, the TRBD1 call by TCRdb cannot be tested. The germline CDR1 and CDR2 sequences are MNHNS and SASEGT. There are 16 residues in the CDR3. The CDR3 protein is CASSGSGTGVADTQYF.

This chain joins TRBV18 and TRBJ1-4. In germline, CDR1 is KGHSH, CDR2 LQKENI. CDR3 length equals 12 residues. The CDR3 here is CASSPSNEKLFF.

The CDR3 here is CASSDRDRGRNEQFF. The rearrangement joins TRBV7-8 to TRBJ2-1; the TCRdb D gene call, TRBD1, has no DNA to confirm it. Germline CDR1 is SGHVS and CDR2 is FQNEAQ. The CDR3 runs to 15 residues.

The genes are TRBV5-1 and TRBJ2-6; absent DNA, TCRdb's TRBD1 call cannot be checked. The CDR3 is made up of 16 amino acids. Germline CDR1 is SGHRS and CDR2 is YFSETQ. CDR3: CASSEEGGTGANVLTF.

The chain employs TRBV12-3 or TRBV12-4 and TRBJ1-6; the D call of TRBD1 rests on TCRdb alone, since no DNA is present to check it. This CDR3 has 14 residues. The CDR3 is CASSQGAGNSPLHF.

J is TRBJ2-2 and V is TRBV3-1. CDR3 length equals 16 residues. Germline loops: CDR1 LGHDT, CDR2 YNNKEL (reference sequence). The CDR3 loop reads CASSQDIPSNTGELFF.

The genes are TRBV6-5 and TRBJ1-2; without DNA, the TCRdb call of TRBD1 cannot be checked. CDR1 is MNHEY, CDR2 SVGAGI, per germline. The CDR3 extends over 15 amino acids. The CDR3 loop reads CASSSPGVGLYGYTF.

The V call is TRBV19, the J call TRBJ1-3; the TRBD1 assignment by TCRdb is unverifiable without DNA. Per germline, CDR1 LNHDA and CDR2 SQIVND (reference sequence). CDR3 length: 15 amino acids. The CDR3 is CASRDGKISGNTIYF. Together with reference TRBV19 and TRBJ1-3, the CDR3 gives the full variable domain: DGGITQSPKYLFRKEGQNVTLSCEQNLNHDAMYWYRQDPGQGLRLIYYSQIVNDFQKGDIAEGYSVSREKKESFPLTVTSAQKNPTAFYLCASRDGKISGNTIYFGEGSWLTVV.

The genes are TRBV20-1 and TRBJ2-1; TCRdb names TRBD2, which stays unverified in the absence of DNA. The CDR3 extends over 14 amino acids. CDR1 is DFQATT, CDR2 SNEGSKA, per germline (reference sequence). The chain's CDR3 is CSARGTSGRYEQFF.

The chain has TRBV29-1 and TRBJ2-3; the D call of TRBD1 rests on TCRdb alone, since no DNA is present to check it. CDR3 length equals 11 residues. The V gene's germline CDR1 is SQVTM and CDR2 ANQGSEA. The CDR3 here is CSVGERGTQYF.

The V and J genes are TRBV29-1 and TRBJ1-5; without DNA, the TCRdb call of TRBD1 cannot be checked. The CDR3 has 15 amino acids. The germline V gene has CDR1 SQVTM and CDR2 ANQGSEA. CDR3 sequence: CSVGEGAGGNQPQHF.

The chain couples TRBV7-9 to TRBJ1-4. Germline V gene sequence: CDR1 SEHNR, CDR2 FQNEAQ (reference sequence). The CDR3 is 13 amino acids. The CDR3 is CASSLWENQKLFF.